The rows below give T cell receptor beta chains drawn from one sample of a study of OX40 agonist ivuxolimab in advanced cancers. Here immunoSEQ multiplex PCR was the method, and the copy in TCRdb shows in-frame clones only, minus some. The sample lists more than 65,000 clones, 70% to 90% seen once, with about 0.6% in the top ten. The sequencing used CD4+ or CD8+ T cells sorted from blood, collected in a trial of the OX40 agonist ivuxolimab. Receptor source: an adult with an advanced solid tumor such as melanoma, head and neck, liver or kidney cancer. Both conserved end residues are part of each CDR3. The D gene is left open where the match is weak. Size is stated for part of the rows, as once, few or many counts, or as a class when the clone is expanded.

CDR3 DNA | CDR3 protein | clone size | D gene | J gene | V gene
TGTGCCAGCAGCTCGCAAGAGAACACTGAAGCTTTCTTT | CASSSQENTEAFF | . | . | TRBJ1-1 | TRBV6-4
TGTGCCAGTAGTATGGGGACAGGGGTATTCTCACCCCTCCACTTT | CASSMGTGVFSPLHF | . | TRBD1 | TRBJ1-6 | TRBV19
TGCGCCAGCAGCCAAGATAGAGGGGCCCTAGTTGATGAGCAGTTCTTC | CASSQDRGALVDEQFF | . | . | TRBJ2-1 | TRBV4-1
TGCAGTGCCCGAGGGGGGAATGGCTACACCTTC | CSARGGNGYTF | . | . | TRBJ1-2 | TRBV20-1
TGCGCCAGCAGCCCGGGAAGGACTATTGGGGAGACCCAGTACTTC | CASSPGRTIGETQYF | once | . | TRBJ2-5 | TRBV5-1
TGCGCCAGCCGCGAGGGGATGAACTATGGCTACACCTTC | CASREGMNYGYTF | . | . | TRBJ1-2 | TRBV4-1
TGTGCCAGCAGAGGGGCAGCTAACACCGGGGAGCTGTTTTTT | CASRGAANTGELFF | . | . | TRBJ2-2 | TRBV2
TGTGCCAGCAGCCAAGCCGCTGTCGGGGCTGGGGCCAACGTCCTGACTTTC | CASSQAAVGAGANVLTF | . | . | TRBJ2-6 | TRBV4-2
TGTGCCAGCAGCTTTGGCGTGGGCAACACTGAAGCTTTCTTT | CASSFGVGNTEAFF | . | . | TRBJ1-1 | TRBV11-2
TGTGCCAGCAGCCAAGAGCCGGGGACGGCCACTGAAGCTTTCTTT | CASSQEPGTATEAFF | . | . | TRBJ1-1 | TRBV14
TGTGCCAGCAGCCGTGACAGGGGTAATGAAAAACTGTTTTTT | CASSRDRGNEKLFF | . | TRBD1 | TRBJ1-4 | TRBV6-1
TGTGCCAGCAGTGGGACAGGGAACACCGGGGAGCTGTTTTTT | CASSGTGNTGELFF | . | TRBD1 | TRBJ2-2 | TRBV28
TGTGCCAGCAGTGAAGGGGCTAGCGGGGGTGCAGATACGCAGTATTTT | CASSEGASGGADTQYF | . | TRBD2 | TRBJ2-3 | TRBV6-1
TGTGCCAGTAGTATAGCGCCGACAGGAAGCAAAAACATTCAGTACTTC | CASSIAPTGSKNIQYF | . | . | TRBJ2-4 | TRBV19
TGTGCCAGCAGTTTGACCGCGAGGGAGCTCGGATTTAATGAAAAACTGTTTTTT | CASSLTARELGFNEKLFF | . | . | TRBJ1-4 | TRBV27
TGCGCCAGCAGCTTGGCGGGGGGTGGAAACACCATATATTTT | CASSLAGGGNTIYF | once | . | TRBJ1-3 | TRBV5-1
TGTGCCAGCAGCTTATCCCAGGGGGCGCAGGAAAAACTGTTTTTT | CASSLSQGAQEKLFF | . | TRBD1 | TRBJ1-4 | TRBV7-9
TGTGCCAGCAGTTACCTTGGACAGGGGAATTCACCCCTCCACTTT | CASSYLGQGNSPLHF | . | TRBD1 | TRBJ1-6 | TRBV6-6
TGTGCCAGCAATGGGAATAGCAATCAGCCCCAGCATTTT | CASNGNSNQPQHF | once | . | TRBJ1-5 | TRBV6-6
TGCGCCAGCAGCTTTTACCTAGCGGGGATCGGGGAGACCCAGTACTTC | CASSFYLAGIGETQYF | . | TRBD2 | TRBJ2-5 | TRBV5-1
TGTGCCAGCAGGAGAGTGTTAACTCAAGAGACCCAGTACTTC | CASRRVLTQETQYF | . | . | TRBJ2-5 | TRBV11-2
TGCGCCAGCACCCCTCTCGGGGCAACTAATGAAAAACTGTTTTTT | CASTPLGATNEKLFF | . | . | TRBJ1-4 | TRBV5-1
TGTGCCAGCAGCCTACAGGGGGTCTATGGCTACACCTTC | CASSLQGVYGYTF | . | TRBD1 | TRBJ1-2 | TRBV5-5
TGCGCCAGCAGCTTGGCCGTGGATCAGCCCCAGCATTTT | CASSLAVDQPQHF | few | . | TRBJ1-5 | TRBV5-1